These 4 T cell receptor beta chains were sequenced from one sample in a study of cytomegalovirus exposure and HLA in healthy donors. PCR used 60 Vbeta primers and 13 Jbeta primers. The protocol was immunoSEQ multiplex PCR, while the TCRdb copy is restricted to in-frame clones and leaves out a portion. The table records some 250,000 clones, roughly 82% of them present only once. Sequences were obtained from PBMCs. These receptors came from a woman aged 35 to 49 in good health and CMV-seropositive.

This chain connects TRBV25-1 to TRBJ1-3; no clear D. The germline gives CDR1 MGHDK, CDR2 SYGVNS. V lost 4 bases and J lost 2, with 3 bases in between. This CDR3 has 12 amino acids. The DNA for the CDR3 is TGTGCCAGCAGTGTAGCTGGAAACACCATATATTTT. Translated: CASSVAGNTIYF.

This clone was recorded only once. This chain joins TRBV6-4 and TRBJ2-3; 7 positions match TRBD1. The CDR3 has 16 amino acids. The ends lost 0 bases at V and 1 base at J; junction bases unmatched: 4. In germline, CDR1 is MRHNA, CDR2 SNTAGT. The CDR3 sequence: CASSDSFGQGTDTQYF. The CDR3 DNA sequence: TGTGCCAGCAGTGACTCGTTCGGACAGGGCACAGATACGCAGTATTTT.

The chain combines TRBV19 with TRBJ1-1, with D possibly matching TRBD1 (5 bases). CDR1 LNHDA and CDR2 SQIVND come from the germline V gene (reference sequence). V was shortened by 10 bases and J by 7 bases, with 16 bases between the two germline ends. The CDR3 contains 12 residues. The CDR3 DNA sequence: TGTGCCACCAGAAAGGTTCAGGGTGAAGCTTTCTTT. It is translated as CATRKVQGEAFF.

The gene calls are TRBV20-1 and TRBJ2-1, with D maybe TRBD2 (6 bases). CDR1 and CDR2 from the germline V gene are DFQATT and SNEGSKA (reference sequence). Trimming pared 4 bases from V and 9 bases from J, leaving 10 bases between. The length of the CDR3 is 11 residues. The CDR3 loop is CSAKAGFEQFF. The CDR3 DNA follows: TGCAGTGCTAAGGCGGGGTTTGAGCAGTTCTTC.